The T cell receptor beta chain described here comes from a study of T cells after posttransplantation cyclophosphamide. Points from the study as a whole: Recipient CMV seropositivity and CMV reactivation strongly tracked TRB clonality. Donor-recipient repertoire similarity was low at 1-2 months, rising over year one. Tissue-infiltrating T cells from skin or gut overlapped little with blood T cells.

Sequenced by immunoSEQ multiplex PCR; TCRdb stores in-frame clones only, minus some. The data list 15,000 or so clones, none observed once; around 26% falls to the top ten. CDR3 length: 13 residues. Between the trimmed V and J ends, which lost 2 bases and 1 base, there was a span of 6 bases. The germline V gene encodes CDR1 SGHKS and CDR2 YYEKEE (reference sequence). Treatment was busulfan-fludarabine conditioning, a marrow graft, and cyclophosphamide on days +3 and +4. As concerns this clone: Its antigen is undetermined.

The chain links TRBV5-5 to TRBJ2-5, with a possible D match to TRBD1 (5 bases). This TCR came from a female patient in her forties or fifties who received an allogeneic stem cell transplant from an unrelated donor, was CMV-positive, and had acute GVHD only. The T cells may come from the graft donor. The material sequenced was PBMCs, taken after allogeneic stem cell transplant with posttransplant cyclophosphamide. CDR3 sequence: CASSFRGQETQYF. CDR3 bases: TGTGCCAGCAGCTTTAGGGGCCAAGAGACCCAGTACTTC.